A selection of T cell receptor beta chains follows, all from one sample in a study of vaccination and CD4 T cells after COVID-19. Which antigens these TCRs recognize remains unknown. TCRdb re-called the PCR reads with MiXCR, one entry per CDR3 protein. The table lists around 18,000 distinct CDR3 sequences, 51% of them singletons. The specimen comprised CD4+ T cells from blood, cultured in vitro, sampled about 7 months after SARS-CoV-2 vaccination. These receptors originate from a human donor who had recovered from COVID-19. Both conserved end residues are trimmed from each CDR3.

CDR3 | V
ASSLVGSRGETQY | TRBV5-1
ATSDWTSGATDTQY | TRBV24-1
ASRPQGAGGNSPLH | TRBV11-2
ASSSPGTDTQY | TRBV6-5
ASSFRLAGGFHTQY | TRBV6-5
ASSIGRQGGREPQH | TRBV19
SANRRGDSPLH | TRBV20-1
ASSRVRVHGGYT | TRBV6-2/TRBV6-3
ASSLFQGTYNEQF | TRBV11-2
ASKFRQEHSPLH | TRBV6-1
SAPGRYNEQF | TRBV20-1